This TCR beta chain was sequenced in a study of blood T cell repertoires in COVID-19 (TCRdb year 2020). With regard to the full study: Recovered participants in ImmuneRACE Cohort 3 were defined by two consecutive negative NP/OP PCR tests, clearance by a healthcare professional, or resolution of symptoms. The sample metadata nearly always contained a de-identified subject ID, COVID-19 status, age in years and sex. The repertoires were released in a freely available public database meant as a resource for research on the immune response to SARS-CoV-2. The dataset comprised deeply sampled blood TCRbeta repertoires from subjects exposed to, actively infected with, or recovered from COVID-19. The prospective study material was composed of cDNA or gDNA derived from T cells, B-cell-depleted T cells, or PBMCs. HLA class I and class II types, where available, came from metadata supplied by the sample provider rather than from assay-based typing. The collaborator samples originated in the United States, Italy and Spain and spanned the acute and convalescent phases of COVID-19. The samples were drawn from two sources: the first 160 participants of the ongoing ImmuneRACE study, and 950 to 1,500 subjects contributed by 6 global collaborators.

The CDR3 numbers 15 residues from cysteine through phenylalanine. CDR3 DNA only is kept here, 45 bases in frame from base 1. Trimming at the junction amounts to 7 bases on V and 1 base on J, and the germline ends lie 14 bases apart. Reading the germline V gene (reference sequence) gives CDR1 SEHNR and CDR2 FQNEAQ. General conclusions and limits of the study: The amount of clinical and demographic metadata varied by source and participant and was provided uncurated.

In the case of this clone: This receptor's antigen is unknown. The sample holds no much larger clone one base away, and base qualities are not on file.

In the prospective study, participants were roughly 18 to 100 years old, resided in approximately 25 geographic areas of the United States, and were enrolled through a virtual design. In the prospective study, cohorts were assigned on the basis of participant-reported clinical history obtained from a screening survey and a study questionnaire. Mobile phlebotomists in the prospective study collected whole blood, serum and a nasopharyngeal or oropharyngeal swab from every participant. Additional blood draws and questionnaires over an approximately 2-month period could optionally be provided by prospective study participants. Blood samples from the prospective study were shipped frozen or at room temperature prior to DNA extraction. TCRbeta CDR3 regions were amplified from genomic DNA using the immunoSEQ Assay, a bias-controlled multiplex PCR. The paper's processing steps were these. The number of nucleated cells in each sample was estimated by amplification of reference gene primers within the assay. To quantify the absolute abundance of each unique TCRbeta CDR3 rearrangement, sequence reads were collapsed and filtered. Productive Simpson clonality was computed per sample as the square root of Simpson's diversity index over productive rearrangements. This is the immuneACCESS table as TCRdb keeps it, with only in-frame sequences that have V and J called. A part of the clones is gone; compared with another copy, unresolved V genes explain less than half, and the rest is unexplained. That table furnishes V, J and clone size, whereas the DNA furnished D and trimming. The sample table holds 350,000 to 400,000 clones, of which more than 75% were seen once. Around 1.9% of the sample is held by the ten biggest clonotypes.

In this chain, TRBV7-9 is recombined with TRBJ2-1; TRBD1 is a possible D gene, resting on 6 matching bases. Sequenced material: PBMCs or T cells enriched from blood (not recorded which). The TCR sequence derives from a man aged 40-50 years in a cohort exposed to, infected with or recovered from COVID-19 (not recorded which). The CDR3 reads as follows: CASTLGTQSYNEQFF. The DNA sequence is TGTGCCAGCACCCTCGGGACACAATCCTACAATGAGCAGTTCTTC.